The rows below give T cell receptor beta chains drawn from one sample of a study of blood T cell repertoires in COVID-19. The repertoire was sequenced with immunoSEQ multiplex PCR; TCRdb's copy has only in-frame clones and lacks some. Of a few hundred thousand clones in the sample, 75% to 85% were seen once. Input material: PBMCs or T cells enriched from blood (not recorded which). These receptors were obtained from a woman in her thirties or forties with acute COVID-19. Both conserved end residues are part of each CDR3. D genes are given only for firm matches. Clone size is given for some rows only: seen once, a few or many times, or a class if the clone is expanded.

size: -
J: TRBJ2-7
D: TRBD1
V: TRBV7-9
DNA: TGTGCCAGCAGCTTAGACAGGGGGGTGCACTACGAGCAGTACTTC
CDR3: CASSLDRGVHYEQYF

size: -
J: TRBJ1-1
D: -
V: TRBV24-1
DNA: TGTGCCACCAGCGTAGGGGAACGAAACACTGAAGCTTTCTTT
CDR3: CATSVGERNTEAFF

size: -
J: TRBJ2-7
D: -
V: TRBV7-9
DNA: TGTGCCAGCAGCTTAGCTGGAGACCTCTCCTACGAGCAGTACTTC
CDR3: CASSLAGDLSYEQYF

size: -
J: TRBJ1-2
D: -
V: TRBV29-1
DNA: TGCAGCGTTGAATGGAGGCAGGGGCTCTATGGCTACACCTTC
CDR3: CSVEWRQGLYGYTF

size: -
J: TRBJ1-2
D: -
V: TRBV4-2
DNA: TGTGCCAGCAGCCAAGCCAGGGAACATGGCTACACCTTC
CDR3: CASSQAREHGYTF

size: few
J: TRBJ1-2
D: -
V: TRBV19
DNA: TGTGCCAGTAGTGTTCTACGGGAGGGGATTTATGGCTACACCTTC
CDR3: CASSVLREGIYGYTF

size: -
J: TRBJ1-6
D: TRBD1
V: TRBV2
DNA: TGTGCCAGCAGGGACAGGGAGGATTCACCCCTCCACTTT
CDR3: CASRDREDSPLHF

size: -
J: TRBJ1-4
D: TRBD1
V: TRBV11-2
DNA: TGTGCCAGCAGCTTATCCGGGACAGGGAAGAAACTGTTTTTT
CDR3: CASSLSGTGKKLFF

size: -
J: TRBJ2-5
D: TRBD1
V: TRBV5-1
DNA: TGCGCCAGCAGCTGGGGACAGGTTCGAGAGACCCAGTACTTC
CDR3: CASSWGQVRETQYF

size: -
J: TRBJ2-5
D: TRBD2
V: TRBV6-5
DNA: TGTGCCAGCGGGACTATGGGGGAGACCCAGTACTTC
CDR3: CASGTMGETQYF

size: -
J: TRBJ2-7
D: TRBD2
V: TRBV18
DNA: TGTGCCAGCTCAAGTCTTAGCGGGGAAAGAGAGCAGTACTTC
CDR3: CASSSLSGEREQYF

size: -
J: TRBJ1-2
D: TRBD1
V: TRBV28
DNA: TGTGCCAGCAGTTTTGGAGTGGGACAGAATAACTATGGCTACACCTTC
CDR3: CASSFGVGQNNYGYTF

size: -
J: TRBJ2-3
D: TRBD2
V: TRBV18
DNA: TGTGCCAGCTCACCAAAGTATCGACTAGCGGAGGAAACAGATACGCAGTATTTT
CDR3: CASSPKYRLAEETDTQYF

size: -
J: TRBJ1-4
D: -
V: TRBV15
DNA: TGTGCCACCAGCAGAGATATTTCAGCGACAGATAATGAAAAACTGTTTTTT
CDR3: CATSRDISATDNEKLFF

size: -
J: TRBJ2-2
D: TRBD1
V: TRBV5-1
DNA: TGCGCCAGCAGCAAGGGACAGGGTTCGGACACCGGGGAGCTGTTTTTT
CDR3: CASSKGQGSDTGELFF

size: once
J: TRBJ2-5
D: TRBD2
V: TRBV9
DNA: TGTGCCAGCAGCGTAGCTATACAGCGGGGGCAAGAGACCCAGTACTTC
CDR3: CASSVAIQRGQETQYF

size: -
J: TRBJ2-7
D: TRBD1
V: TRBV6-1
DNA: TGTGCCAGCAGTGAAGCGCTTCGGGACAGTCACCCCTACGAGCAGTACTTC
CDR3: CASSEALRDSHPYEQYF

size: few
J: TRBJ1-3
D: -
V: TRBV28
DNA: TGTGCCAGCAGTTTAAGCGGGCTCCCGGGGGGAAACACCATATATTTT
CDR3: CASSLSGLPGGNTIYF

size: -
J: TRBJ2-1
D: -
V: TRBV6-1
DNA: TGTGCCAGCAGTGACCGACAGGGAGGCGCCTTTTACAATGAGCAGTTCTTC
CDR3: CASSDRQGGAFYNEQFF

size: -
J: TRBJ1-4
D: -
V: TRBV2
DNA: TGTGCCAGCAAAGGATCAGCGACCGCAACTAATGAAAAACTGTTTTTT
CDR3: CASKGSATATNEKLFF

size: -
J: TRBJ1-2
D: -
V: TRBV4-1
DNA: TGCGCCAGCAGCCAGGAATCCGGGACATTCAACTATGGCTACACCTTC
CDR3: CASSQESGTFNYGYTF

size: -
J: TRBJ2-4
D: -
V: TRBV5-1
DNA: TGCGCCAGCTCCGAACTATCCCAGGCCAAAAACATTCAGTACTTC
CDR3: CASSELSQAKNIQYF

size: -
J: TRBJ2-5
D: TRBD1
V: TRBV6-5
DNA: TGTGCCAGCAGACTACAGGGGGTACAAGAGACCCAGTACTTC
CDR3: CASRLQGVQETQYF

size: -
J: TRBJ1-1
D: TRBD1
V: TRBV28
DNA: TGTGCCAGCAGTCCGGACAGGGTCTGGACTGAAGCTTTCTTT
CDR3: CASSPDRVWTEAFF

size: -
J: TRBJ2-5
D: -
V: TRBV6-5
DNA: TGTGCCAGCACCCGAGGTAGAGGGGGCCAAGAGACCCAGTACTTC
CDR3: CASTRGRGGQETQYF

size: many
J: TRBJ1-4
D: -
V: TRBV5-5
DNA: TGTGCCAGCAGCCAGGGAACAGCGAATAATGAAAAACTGTTTTTT
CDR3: CASSQGTANNEKLFF

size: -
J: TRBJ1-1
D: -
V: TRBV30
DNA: TGTGCCTGGACCAGGGATTATAACACTGAAGCTTTCTTT
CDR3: CAWTRDYNTEAFF

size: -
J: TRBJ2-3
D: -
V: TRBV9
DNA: TGTGCCAGCAGCATTCAGGGGCAGGGGCGCACAGATACGCAGTATTTT
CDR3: CASSIQGQGRTDTQYF

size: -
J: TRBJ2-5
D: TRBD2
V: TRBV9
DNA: TGTGCCAGCAGCGTAGGTAATAGCGGGGCGGGCGTAGAGACCCAGTACTTC
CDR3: CASSVGNSGAGVETQYF

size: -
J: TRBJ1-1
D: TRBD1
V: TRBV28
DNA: TGTGCCAGCAGTTTGACAGGGAAAGTAGCTTTCTTT
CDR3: CASSLTGKVAFF

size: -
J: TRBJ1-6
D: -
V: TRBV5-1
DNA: TGCGCCAGCAGCTTGGCCGGTGCTAAACATAATTCACCCCTCCACTTT
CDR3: CASSLAGAKHNSPLHF

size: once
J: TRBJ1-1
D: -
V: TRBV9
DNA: TGTGCCAGCAGCGTAGGTCGGGGGACTGAAGCTTTCTTT
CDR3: CASSVGRGTEAFF

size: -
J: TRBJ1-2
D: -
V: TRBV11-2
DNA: TGTGCCAGCAGCTTAGAACAGAACTATGGCTACACCTTC
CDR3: CASSLEQNYGYTF

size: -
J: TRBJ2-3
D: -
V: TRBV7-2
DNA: TGTGCCAGCAGCTTAGCTGCCAGGGAGGCAGATACGCAGTATTTT
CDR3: CASSLAAREADTQYF

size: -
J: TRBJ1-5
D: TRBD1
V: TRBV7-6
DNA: TGTGCCAGCAGCCCGGGACAGGGGGCGAATCAGCCCCAGCATTTT
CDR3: CASSPGQGANQPQHF

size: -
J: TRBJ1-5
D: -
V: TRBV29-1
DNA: TGCAGCGCTAACCGACAGGTTAGCAATCAGCCCCAGCATTTT
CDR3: CSANRQVSNQPQHF

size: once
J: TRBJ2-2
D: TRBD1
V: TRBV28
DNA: TGTGCCAGCAGTTTAACCCGGTTGAAGGGGGCGCCCGGGGAGCTGTTTTTT
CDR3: CASSLTRLKGAPGELFF